These 8 T cell receptor beta chains share one sample of origin, sequenced in a study of cytomegalovirus exposure and HLA in healthy donors. PCR primers comprised 60 Vbeta and 13 Jbeta primers. Profiled with immunoSEQ multiplex PCR; TCRdb holds only in-frame clones, not every one. Here the sample spans about 99,000 clones, roughly 80% being singletons. Sequenced sample: PBMCs. These receptors all stem from a man aged 35 to 55 in good health and CMV-seronegative.

The chain has TRBV18 and TRBJ2-4; D might be TRBD1 (5 bases). The CDR3 loop spans 15 amino acids. Per germline, CDR1 KGHSH and CDR2 LQKENI. Trimming took off 0 bases at V and 5 bases at J, with 11 bases between the two ends. Here the CDR3 reads CASSPPEQAENIQYF. CDR3 bases: TGTGCCAGCTCACCACCAGAACAGGCTGAAAACATTCAGTACTTC.

Worth noting for this clone: At one of its ends the junction is not consistent with the germline gene, which may arise from a read error. The same CDR3 is also encoded by other DNA sequences in this sample. CDR3 coding DNA: TGTGCCAGCAGCCCACAGGGTGGTGTTAGAGATACGCAGTACTTT. This translates into CASSPQGGVRDTQYF. The chain carries TRBV11-2 and TRBJ2-3; perhaps TRBD1 as D (6 bases). This CDR3 region has 15 residues. Germline V CDR1 and CDR2: SGHAT, FQNNGV.

The V gene is TRBV23-1, the J gene TRBJ1-1; possibly TRBD1 for D (5 bases). TRBV23-1 is sorted into the ORF group, with uncertain function. Trimming shortened V by 5 bases and J by 4 bases, and 14 bases separated the two germline ends. There are 14 residues in the CDR3. CDR3 residues: CASSAAPGGTEAFF. The CDR3 DNA sequence: TGCGCCAGCAGTGCCGCGCCCGGGGGCACTGAAGCTTTCTTT.

V is TRBV5-6 and J is TRBJ2-7, with 14 bases matching TRBD2. V lost 1 base to trimming and J lost 2 bases; unmatched junction nucleotides: 2. Germline values: CDR1 SGHDT, CDR2 YYEEEE. The CDR3 has 16 amino acids. Written as DNA, the CDR3 is TGTGCCAGCAGCTTGCGGACTAGCGGGAGGACCTACGAGCAGTACTTC. Protein sequence: CASSLRTSGRTYEQYF.

The chain combines TRBV28 with TRBJ2-7; 12 bases are a match to TRBD2. J gave up 5 bases and V 3 bases, and 5 bases lay outside the gene matches. The CDR3 loop spans 15 amino acids. Germline-derived CDR1 and CDR2 are MDHEN and SYDVKM. The CDR3 coding sequence is TGTGCCAGCAGTTTCTCTAGCGGGAGGGCACACGAGCAGTACTTC. Its translation: CASSFSSGRAHEQYF.

This chain connects TRBV15 to TRBJ2-6; a possible D gene is TRBD1 (5 bases). The CDR3 runs to 13 residues. Per the germline V gene, CDR1 is LNHNV and CDR2 is YYDKDF (reference sequence). Trimming cost V 9 bases and J 0 bases, with 6 bases left between them. The CDR3 coding sequence is TGTGCCACTGGACACTCTGGGGCCAACGTCCTGACTTTC. Its protein is CATGHSGANVLTF.

J is TRBJ2-2 and V is TRBV6-1; no reliable D call. Trimming left V 1 base short and J 3 bases short, with 6 bases between. The CDR3 spans 14 residues. Germline CDR1 MNHNS, CDR2 SASEGT. The CDR3 DNA follows: TGTGCCAGCAGTGAAGGGAGTTACACCGGGGAGCTGTTTTTT. Its translation: CASSEGSYTGELFF.

The chain uses TRBV27 and TRBJ1-2, with D possibly matching TRBD1 (6 bases). The CDR3 is 16 residues long. Trimming left V 6 bases short and J 4 bases short, with 21 bases between. The germline V gene encodes CDR1 MNHEY and CDR2 SMNVEV (reference sequence). The CDR3: CASREEQGAGVYGYTF. The CDR3 nucleotides are TGTGCCAGCAGGGAAGAACAGGGCGCAGGTGTCTATGGCTACACCTTC.